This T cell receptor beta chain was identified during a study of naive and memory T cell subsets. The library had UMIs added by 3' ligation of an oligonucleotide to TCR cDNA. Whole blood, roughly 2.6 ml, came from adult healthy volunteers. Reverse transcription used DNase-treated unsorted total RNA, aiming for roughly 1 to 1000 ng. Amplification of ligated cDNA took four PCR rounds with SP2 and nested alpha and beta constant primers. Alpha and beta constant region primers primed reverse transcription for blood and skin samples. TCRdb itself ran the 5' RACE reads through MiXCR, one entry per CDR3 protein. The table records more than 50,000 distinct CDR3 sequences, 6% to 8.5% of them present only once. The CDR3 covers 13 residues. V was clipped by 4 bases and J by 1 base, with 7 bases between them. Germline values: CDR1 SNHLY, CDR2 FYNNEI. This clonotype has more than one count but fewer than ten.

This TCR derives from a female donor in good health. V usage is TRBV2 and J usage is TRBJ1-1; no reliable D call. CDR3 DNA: TGTGCCAGCAGTGTGGCAGGGAACACTGAAGCTTTCTTT. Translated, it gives CASSVAGNTEAFF.